This T cell receptor beta chain was identified during a study of T-cell reconstitution after alpha-beta-depleted transplantation in children. A library of TCRbeta sequences, prepared with unique molecular identifiers, was generated. TCRdb analysed the PCR reads with MiXCR anew, one entry per CDR3 protein. The sample lists 490,000 or so distinct CDR3 sequences; over 9.5% were seen once. Comments on this clonotype: Its target is not known. This may stem from a read error, because a much larger clone lies one nucleotide away.

General study results and limits: About two months after transplant, alpha-beta T cells reportedly came from several hundred expanded graft clones. Newly produced T cells mostly provided counts and TCRbeta diversity after one year, as hyperexpanded clones declined. After transplant, high TCRbeta diversity at day 60 in some patients arose from surviving recipient T cells and thymic progenitors.

The TCR originated in a child under 10 years old with inherited bone marrow failure, due to receive a stem cell transplant. The specimen was PBMCs, collected before TCRalphabeta/CD19-depleted stem cell transplant.

In nucleotides, the CDR3 is TGTGCCAGCAGTTTGCAGGGAATCGCCAATCAGCCCCAGCATTTT. Its protein is CASSLQGIANQPQHF. V gene TRBV12-3 or TRBV12-4 combines with J gene TRBJ1-5; possible D gene TRBD1, 5 bases. CDR3 length: 15 amino acids. Trimming left V 3 bases short and J 3 bases short, with 12 bases between.